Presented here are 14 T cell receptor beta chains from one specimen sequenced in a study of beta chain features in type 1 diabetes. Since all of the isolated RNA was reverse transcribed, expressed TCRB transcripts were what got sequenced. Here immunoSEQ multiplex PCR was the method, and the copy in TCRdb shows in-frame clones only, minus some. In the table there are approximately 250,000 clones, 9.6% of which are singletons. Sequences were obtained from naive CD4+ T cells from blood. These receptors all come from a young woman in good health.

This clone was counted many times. For the CDR3, the DNA is TGTGCCATCAGTGAAATGCGGGTCTCCTACGAGCAGTACTTC. Encoded protein: CAISEMRVSYEQYF. The chain carries TRBV10-3 and TRBJ2-7, with D maybe TRBD2 (5 bases). The germline V and J ends were trimmed by 3 bases and 0 bases, with 9 bases remaining between them. The CDR3 length is 14 residues. The V gene's germline CDR1 is ENHRY and CDR2 SYGVKD.

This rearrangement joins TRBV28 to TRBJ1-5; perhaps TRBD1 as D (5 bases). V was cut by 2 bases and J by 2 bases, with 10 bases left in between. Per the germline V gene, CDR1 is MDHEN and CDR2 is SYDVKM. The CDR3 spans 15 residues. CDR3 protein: CASSLGGGGNQPQHF. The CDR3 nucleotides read TGTGCCAGCAGTTTAGGCGGGGGAGGCAATCAGCCCCAGCATTTT. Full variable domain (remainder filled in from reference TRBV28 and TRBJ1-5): DVKVTQSSRYLVKRTGEKVFLECVQDMDHENMFWYRQDPGLGLRLIYFSYDVKMKEKGDIPEGYSVSREKKERFSLILESASTNQTSMYLCASSLGGGGNQPQHFGDGTRLSIL.

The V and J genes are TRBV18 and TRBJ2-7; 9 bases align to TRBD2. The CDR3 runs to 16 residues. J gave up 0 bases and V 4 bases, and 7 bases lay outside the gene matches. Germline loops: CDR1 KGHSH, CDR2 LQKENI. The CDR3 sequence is CASSQLAGQNSYEQYF. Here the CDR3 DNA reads TGTGCCAGCTCACAGCTAGCGGGACAAAACTCCTACGAGCAGTACTTC.

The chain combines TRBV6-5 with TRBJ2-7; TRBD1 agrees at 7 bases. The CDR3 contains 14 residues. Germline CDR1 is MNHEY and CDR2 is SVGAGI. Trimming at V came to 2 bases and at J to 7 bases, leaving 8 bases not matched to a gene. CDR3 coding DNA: TGTGCCAGCAGTTACGGGCAGGGGGTAAGGGAGCAGTACTTC. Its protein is CASSYGQGVREQYF.

CDR3 coding DNA: TGTGCCAGTAGTAGCCCTGGGACAGGCTATGGCTACACCTTC. Encoded protein: CASSSPGTGYGYTF. The chain has TRBV19 and TRBJ1-2; TRBD1 matches at 8 bases. V shed 4 bases and J 4 bases; nucleotides not matched to a gene: 5. The CDR3 has 14 residues. Germline V gene data show CDR1 as LNHDA and CDR2 as SQIVND (reference sequence).

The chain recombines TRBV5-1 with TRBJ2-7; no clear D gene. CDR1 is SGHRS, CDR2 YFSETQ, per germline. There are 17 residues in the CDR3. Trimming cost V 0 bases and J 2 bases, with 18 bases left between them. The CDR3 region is CASSLAPPVRSTYEQYF. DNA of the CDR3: TGCGCCAGCAGCTTGGCCCCACCAGTGAGGAGCACCTACGAGCAGTACTTC.

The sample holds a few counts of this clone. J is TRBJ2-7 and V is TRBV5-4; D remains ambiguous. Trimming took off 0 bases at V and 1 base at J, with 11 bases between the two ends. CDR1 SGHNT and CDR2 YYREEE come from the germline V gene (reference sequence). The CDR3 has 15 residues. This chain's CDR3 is CASSLEPRYSYEQYF. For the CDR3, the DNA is TGTGCCAGCAGCTTGGAACCCAGGTATTCCTACGAGCAGTACTTC.

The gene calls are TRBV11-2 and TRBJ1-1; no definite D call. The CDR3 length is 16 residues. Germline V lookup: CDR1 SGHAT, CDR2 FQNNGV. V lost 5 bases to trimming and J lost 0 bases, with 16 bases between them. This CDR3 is CASSPLIGLMNTEAFF. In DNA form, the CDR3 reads TGTGCCAGCAGCCCCCTAATCGGACTGATGAACACTGAAGCTTTCTTT.

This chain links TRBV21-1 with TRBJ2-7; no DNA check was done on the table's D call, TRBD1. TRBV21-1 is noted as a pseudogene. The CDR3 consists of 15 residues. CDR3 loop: CASSIKGDRGAEQYF. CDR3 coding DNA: TGTGCCAGCAGCATCAAGGGGGACAGGGGCGCCGAGCAGTACTTC.

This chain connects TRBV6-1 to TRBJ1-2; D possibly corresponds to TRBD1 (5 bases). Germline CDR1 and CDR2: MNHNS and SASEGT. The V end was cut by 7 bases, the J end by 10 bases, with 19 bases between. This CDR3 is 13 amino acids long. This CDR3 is CASNRDRPGDYTF. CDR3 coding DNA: TGTGCCAGCAACCGCGACAGACCGGGCGACTACACCTTC.

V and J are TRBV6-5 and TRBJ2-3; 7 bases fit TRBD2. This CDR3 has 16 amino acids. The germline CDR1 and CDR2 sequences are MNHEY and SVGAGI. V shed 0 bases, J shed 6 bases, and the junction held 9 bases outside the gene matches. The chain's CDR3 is CASSYSSAGVWDTQYF. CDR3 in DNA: TGTGCCAGCAGTTACTCGAGTGCGGGAGTATGGGATACGCAGTATTTT.

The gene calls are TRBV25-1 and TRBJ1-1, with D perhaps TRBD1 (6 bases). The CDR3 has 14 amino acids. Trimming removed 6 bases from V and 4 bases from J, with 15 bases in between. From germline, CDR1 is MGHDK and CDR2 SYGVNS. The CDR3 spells CASRGGGVLTEAFF. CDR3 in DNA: TGTGCCAGCAGGGGAGGGGGTGTACTCACTGAAGCTTTCTTT.

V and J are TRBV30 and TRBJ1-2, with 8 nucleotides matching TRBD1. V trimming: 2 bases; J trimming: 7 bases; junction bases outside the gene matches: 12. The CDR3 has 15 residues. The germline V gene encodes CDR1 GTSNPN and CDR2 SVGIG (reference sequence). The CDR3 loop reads CAWSPLDREGGGYTF. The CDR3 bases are TGTGCCTGGAGTCCTCTGGACAGGGAGGGGGGTGGCTACACCTTC. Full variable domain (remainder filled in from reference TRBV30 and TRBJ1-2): SQTIHQWPATLVQPVGSPLSLECTVEGTSNPNLYWYRQAAGRGLQLLFYSVGIGQISSEVPQNLSASRPQDRQFILSSKKLLLSDSGFYLCAWSPLDREGGGYTFGSGTRLTVV.

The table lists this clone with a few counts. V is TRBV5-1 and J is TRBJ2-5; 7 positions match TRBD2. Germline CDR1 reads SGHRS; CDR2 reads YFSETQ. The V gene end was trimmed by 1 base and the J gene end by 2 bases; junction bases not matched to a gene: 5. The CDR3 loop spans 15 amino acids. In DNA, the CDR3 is TGCGCCAGCAGCTTGAGGCTAGCGGCACAAGAGACCCAGTACTTC. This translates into CASSLRLAAQETQYF.